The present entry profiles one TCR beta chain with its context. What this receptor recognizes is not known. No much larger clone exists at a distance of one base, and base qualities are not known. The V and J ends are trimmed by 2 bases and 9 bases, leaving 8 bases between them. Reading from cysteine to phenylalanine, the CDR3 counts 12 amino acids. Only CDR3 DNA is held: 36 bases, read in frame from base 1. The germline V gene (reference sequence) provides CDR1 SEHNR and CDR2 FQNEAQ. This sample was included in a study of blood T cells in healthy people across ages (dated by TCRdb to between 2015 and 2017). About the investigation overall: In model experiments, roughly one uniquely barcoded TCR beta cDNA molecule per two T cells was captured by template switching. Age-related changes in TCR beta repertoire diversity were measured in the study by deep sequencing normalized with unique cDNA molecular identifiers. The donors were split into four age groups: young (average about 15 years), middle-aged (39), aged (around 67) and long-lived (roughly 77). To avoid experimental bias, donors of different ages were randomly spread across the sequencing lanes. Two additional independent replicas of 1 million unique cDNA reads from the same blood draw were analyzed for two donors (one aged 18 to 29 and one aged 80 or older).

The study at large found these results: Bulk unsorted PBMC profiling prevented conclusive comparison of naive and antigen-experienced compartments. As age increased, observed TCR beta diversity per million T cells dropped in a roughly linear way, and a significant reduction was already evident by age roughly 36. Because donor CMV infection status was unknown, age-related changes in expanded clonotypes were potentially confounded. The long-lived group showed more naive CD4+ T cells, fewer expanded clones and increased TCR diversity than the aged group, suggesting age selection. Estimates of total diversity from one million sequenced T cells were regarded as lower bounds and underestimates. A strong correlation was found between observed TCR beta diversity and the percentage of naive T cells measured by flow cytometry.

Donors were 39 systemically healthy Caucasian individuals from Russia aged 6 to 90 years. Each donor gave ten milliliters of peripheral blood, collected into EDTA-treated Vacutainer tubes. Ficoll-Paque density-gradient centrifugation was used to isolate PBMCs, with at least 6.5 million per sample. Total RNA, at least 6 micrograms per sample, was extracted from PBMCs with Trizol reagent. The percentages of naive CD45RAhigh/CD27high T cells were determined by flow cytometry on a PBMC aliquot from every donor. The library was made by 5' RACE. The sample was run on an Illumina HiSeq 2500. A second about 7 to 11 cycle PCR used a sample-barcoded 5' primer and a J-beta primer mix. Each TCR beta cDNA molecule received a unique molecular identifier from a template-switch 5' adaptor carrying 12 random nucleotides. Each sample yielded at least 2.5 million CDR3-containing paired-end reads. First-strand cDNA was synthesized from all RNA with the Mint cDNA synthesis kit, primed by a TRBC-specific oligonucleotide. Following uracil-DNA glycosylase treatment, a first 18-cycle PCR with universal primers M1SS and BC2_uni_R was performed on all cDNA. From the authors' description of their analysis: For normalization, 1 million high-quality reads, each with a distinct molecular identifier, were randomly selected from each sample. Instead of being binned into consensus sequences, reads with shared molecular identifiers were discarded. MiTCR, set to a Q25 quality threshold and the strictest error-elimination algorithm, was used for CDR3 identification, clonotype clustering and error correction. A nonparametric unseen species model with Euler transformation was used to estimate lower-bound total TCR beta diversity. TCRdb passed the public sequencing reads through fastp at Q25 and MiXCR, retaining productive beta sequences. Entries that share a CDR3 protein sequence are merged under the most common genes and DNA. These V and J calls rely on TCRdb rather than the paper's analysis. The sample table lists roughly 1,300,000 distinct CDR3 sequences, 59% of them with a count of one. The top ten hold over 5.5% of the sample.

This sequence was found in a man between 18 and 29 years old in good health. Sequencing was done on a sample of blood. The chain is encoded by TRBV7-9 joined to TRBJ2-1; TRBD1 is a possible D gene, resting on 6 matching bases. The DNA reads TGTGCCAGCAGCTTAACAGGGTCTGAGCAGTTCTTC. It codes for CASSLTGSEQFF.